A selection of T cell receptor beta chains follows, all from one sample in a study of PD-1 blockade in classical Hodgkin lymphoma. Profiled with immunoSEQ multiplex PCR; TCRdb holds only in-frame clones, not every one. The table shows about 21,000 clones, with over 65% occurring only once. This material consisted of peripheral blood mononuclear cells (PBMCs), taken at baseline. The source is a human donor with classical Hodgkin lymphoma. Each CDR3 is given with its conserved first and last residue. Fields, in order: D gene, V gene, J gene, clone size, CDR3 DNA, CDR3 protein. The D gene is left open where the match is weak. A clone size is listed for some rows: how often the clone was seen (once, few, many), or a class if it is expanded.

d_gene: NA
v_gene: TRBV4-3
j_gene: TRBJ1-2
abundance: NA
CDR3nt: TGCGCCAGCAGCCGGGTTTCCGGCGCTAGCTATGGCTACACCTTC
CDR3aa: CASSRVSGASYGYTF

d_gene: NA
v_gene: TRBV10-3
j_gene: TRBJ2-5
abundance: NA
CDR3nt: TGTGCCATCACCAGGACCCCTTCGGAGACCCAGTACTTC
CDR3aa: CAITRTPSETQYF

d_gene: NA
v_gene: TRBV5-1
j_gene: TRBJ2-2
abundance: few
CDR3nt: TGCGCCAGCAGCTTAGTCCTCGTACCGGTACGAGGCACCGGGGAGCTGTTTTTT
CDR3aa: CASSLVLVPVRGTGELFF

d_gene: TRBD1
v_gene: TRBV9
j_gene: TRBJ2-7
abundance: NA
CDR3nt: TGTGCCAGCAGCGGTGGGACAGGGAAAGTAGGCGAGCAGTACTTC
CDR3aa: CASSGGTGKVGEQYF

d_gene: NA
v_gene: TRBV4-2
j_gene: TRBJ2-2
abundance: few
CDR3nt: TGTGCCAGCAGCCAAATTGCGGCAAACACCGGGGAGCTGTTTTTT
CDR3aa: CASSQIAANTGELFF

d_gene: NA
v_gene: TRBV18
j_gene: TRBJ2-5
abundance: NA
CDR3nt: TGTGCCAGCTCACCAGAGGGGGGCCTAAAGGTCCGTGAGACCCAGTACTTC
CDR3aa: CASSPEGGLKVRETQYF

d_gene: TRBD2
v_gene: TRBV18
j_gene: TRBJ2-3
abundance: NA
CDR3nt: TGTGCCAGCTCTCCGGGACTAGCAAGCACAGATACGCAGTATTTT
CDR3aa: CASSPGLASTDTQYF

d_gene: NA
v_gene: TRBV7-6
j_gene: TRBJ1-4
abundance: few
CDR3nt: TGTGCCAGCAGCAAGGGGACGGGGGAAAAACTGTTTTTT
CDR3aa: CASSKGTGEKLFF

d_gene: TRBD1
v_gene: TRBV28
j_gene: TRBJ2-7
abundance: few
CDR3nt: TGTGCCACCACCGGACAGGCTGCCTACGAGCAGTACTTC
CDR3aa: CATTGQAAYEQYF

d_gene: NA
v_gene: TRBV6-5
j_gene: TRBJ2-7
abundance: NA
CDR3nt: TGTGCCAGCAGTTCCCGCCCCGAGCAGTACTTC
CDR3aa: CASSSRPEQYF

d_gene: TRBD2
v_gene: TRBV7-2
j_gene: TRBJ2-5
abundance: NA
CDR3nt: TGTGCCAGCAGCCAATTACTAGCGAGGTACCAAGAGACCCAGTACTTC
CDR3aa: CASSQLLARYQETQYF

d_gene: NA
v_gene: TRBV11-3
j_gene: TRBJ2-7
abundance: medium-sized
CDR3nt: TGTGCCAGCAGCGACAGCTACGAGCAGTACTTC
CDR3aa: CASSDSYEQYF

d_gene: TRBD1
v_gene: TRBV28
j_gene: TRBJ2-7
abundance: NA
CDR3nt: TGTGCCAGCAGAGACGCCGGGACAGGGGGCCTCGGCGAGCAGTACTTC
CDR3aa: CASRDAGTGGLGEQYF

d_gene: NA
v_gene: TRBV27
j_gene: TRBJ1-2
abundance: NA
CDR3nt: TGTGCCAGCAGTTTATTGGGCGACAGCTATGGCTACACCTTC
CDR3aa: CASSLLGDSYGYTF

d_gene: TRBD2
v_gene: TRBV29-1
j_gene: TRBJ2-3
abundance: NA
CDR3nt: TGCAGCGTATCGCGGGGGAGCACGGATACGCAGTATTTT
CDR3aa: CSVSRGSTDTQYF

d_gene: NA
v_gene: TRBV30
j_gene: TRBJ2-1
abundance: NA
CDR3nt: TGTGCCTGGAGTGTACAGCGGCCACATGAGCAGTTCTTC
CDR3aa: CAWSVQRPHEQFF

d_gene: TRBD2
v_gene: TRBV28
j_gene: TRBJ2-3
abundance: once
CDR3nt: TGTGCCAGCAGTTTATGTTCATCGGGAAGCGGGAGCGCAGATACGCAGTATTTT
CDR3aa: CASSLCSSGSGSADTQYF

d_gene: NA
v_gene: TRBV4-3
j_gene: TRBJ1-3
abundance: NA
CDR3nt: TGCGCCAGCAGCCCAGGGACCGCTGGAAACACCATATATTTT
CDR3aa: CASSPGTAGNTIYF

d_gene: NA
v_gene: TRBV30
j_gene: TRBJ2-7
abundance: NA
CDR3nt: TGTGCCTGGGGGGACCCCTGGTCCTACGAGCAGTACTTC
CDR3aa: CAWGDPWSYEQYF

d_gene: NA
v_gene: TRBV5-6
j_gene: TRBJ2-3
abundance: NA
CDR3nt: TGTGCCAGCAGCTTCGGCAGTTTCAGCACAGATACGCAGTATTTT
CDR3aa: CASSFGSFSTDTQYF

d_gene: NA
v_gene: TRBV18
j_gene: TRBJ2-5
abundance: NA
CDR3nt: TGTGCCAGCTCACCAATCGGTGGAGAGACCCAGTACTTC
CDR3aa: CASSPIGGETQYF

d_gene: NA
v_gene: TRBV4-1
j_gene: TRBJ2-4
abundance: NA
CDR3nt: TGCGCCAGCAGCCAGACGGACACCCCGTCAGCCAAAAACATTCAGTACTTC
CDR3aa: CASSQTDTPSAKNIQYF

d_gene: NA
v_gene: TRBV2
j_gene: TRBJ1-6
abundance: NA
CDR3nt: TGTGCCAGCAGTGGGACAGATAATAATTCACCCCTCCACTTT
CDR3aa: CASSGTDNNSPLHF

d_gene: NA
v_gene: TRBV28
j_gene: TRBJ2-6
abundance: once
CDR3nt: TGTGCCAGCAGTTTAGTCTACAGAGTCTCTGGGGCCAACGTCCTGACTTTC
CDR3aa: CASSLVYRVSGANVLTF

d_gene: NA
v_gene: TRBV29-1
j_gene: TRBJ1-4
abundance: NA
CDR3nt: TGCAGCGTTTATAATGAAAAACTGTTTTTT
CDR3aa: CSVYNEKLFF

d_gene: NA
v_gene: TRBV29-1
j_gene: TRBJ1-1
abundance: NA
CDR3nt: TGCAGCGCAAAAACAGGGATGAACACTGAAGCTTTCTTT
CDR3aa: CSAKTGMNTEAFF

d_gene: NA
v_gene: TRBV7-2
j_gene: TRBJ1-2
abundance: NA
CDR3nt: TGTGCCAGCAGCCCCTTGGAGGTCTATGGCTACACCTTC
CDR3aa: CASSPLEVYGYTF

d_gene: NA
v_gene: TRBV7-2
j_gene: TRBJ1-1
abundance: NA
CDR3nt: TGCGCCAGCAGCCAAGATGGGAACACTGAAGCTTTCTTT
CDR3aa: CASSQDGNTEAFF

d_gene: NA
v_gene: TRBV11-3
j_gene: TRBJ2-7
abundance: NA
CDR3nt: TGTGCCAGCAGCTTAATGGAGAAGCGGGTCGAGCAGTACTTC
CDR3aa: CASSLMEKRVEQYF

d_gene: TRBD1
v_gene: TRBV5-8
j_gene: TRBJ1-5
abundance: NA
CDR3nt: TGTGCCAGCAGCTGGGACAGGGATCAGCCCCAGCATTTT
CDR3aa: CASSWDRDQPQHF

d_gene: TRBD1
v_gene: TRBV6-1
j_gene: TRBJ2-2
abundance: NA
CDR3nt: TGTGCCAGCAGTACAGGGGGCACCGGGGAGCTGTTTTTT
CDR3aa: CASSTGGTGELFF

d_gene: NA
v_gene: TRBV5-5
j_gene: TRBJ2-3
abundance: NA
CDR3nt: TGTGCCAGCAGCTTGTTTCAGGGTCAAACCACAGCTAATACGCAGTATTTT
CDR3aa: CASSLFQGQTTANTQYF

d_gene: NA
v_gene: TRBV4-3
j_gene: TRBJ1-4
abundance: NA
CDR3nt: TGCGCCAGCAGCCAAGGTCAGGGGAATGAAAAACTGTTTTTT
CDR3aa: CASSQGQGNEKLFF

d_gene: NA
v_gene: TRBV9
j_gene: TRBJ2-2
abundance: NA
CDR3nt: TGTGCCAGCAGCGTAACGGTGGGGGATTGGCGGCTGTTTTTT
CDR3aa: CASSVTVGDWRLFF